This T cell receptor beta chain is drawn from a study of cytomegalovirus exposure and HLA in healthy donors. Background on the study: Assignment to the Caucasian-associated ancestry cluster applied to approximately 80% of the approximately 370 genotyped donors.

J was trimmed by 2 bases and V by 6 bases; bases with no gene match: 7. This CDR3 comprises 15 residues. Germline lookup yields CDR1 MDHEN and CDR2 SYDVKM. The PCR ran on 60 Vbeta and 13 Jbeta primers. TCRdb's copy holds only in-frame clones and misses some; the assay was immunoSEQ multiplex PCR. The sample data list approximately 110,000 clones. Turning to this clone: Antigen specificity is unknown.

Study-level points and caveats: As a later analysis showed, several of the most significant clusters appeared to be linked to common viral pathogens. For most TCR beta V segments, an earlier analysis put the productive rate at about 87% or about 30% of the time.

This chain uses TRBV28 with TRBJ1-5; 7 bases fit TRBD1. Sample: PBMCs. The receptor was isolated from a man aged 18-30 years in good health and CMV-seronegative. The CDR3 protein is CASRLQGIRNQPQHF. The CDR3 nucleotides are TGTGCCAGCAGACTACAGGGGATTCGCAATCAGCCCCAGCATTTT.